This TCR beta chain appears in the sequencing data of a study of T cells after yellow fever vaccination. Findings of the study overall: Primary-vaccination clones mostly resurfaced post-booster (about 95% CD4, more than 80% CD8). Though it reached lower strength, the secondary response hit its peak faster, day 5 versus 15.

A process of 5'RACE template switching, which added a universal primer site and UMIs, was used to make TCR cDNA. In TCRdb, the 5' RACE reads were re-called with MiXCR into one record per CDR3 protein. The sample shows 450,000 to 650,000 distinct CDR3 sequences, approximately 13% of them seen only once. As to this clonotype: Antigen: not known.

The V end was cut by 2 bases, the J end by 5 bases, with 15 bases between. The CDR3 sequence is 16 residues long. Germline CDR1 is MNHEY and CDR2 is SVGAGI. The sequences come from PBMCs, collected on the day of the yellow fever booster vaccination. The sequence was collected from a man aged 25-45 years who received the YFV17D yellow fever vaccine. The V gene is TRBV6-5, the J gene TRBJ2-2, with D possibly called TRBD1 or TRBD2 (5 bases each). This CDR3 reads CASSYVGPKPTGELFF. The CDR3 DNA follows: TGTGCCAGCAGTTACGTGGGACCCAAGCCTACCGGGGAGCTGTTTTTT.